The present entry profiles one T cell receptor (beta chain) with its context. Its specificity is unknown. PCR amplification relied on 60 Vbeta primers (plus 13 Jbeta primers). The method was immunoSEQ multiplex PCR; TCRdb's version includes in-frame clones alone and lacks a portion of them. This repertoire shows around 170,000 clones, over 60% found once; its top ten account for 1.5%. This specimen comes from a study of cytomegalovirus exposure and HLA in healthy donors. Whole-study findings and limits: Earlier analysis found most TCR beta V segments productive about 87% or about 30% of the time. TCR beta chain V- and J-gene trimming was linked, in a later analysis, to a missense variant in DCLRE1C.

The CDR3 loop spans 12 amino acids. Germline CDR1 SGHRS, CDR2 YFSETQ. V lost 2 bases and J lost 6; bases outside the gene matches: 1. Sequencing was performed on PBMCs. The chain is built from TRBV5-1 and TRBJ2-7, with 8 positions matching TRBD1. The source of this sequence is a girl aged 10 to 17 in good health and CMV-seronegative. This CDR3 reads CASSFDRGEQYF. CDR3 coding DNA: TGCGCCAGCAGCTTTGACAGGGGCGAGCAGTACTTC.